Below, one TCR beta chain is given with its context. Its target is not known. Trimming cost V 5 bases and J 7 bases, with 18 bases left between them. The CDR3 is 16 residues long. The germline V gene encodes CDR1 MGHDK and CDR2 SYGVNS. The data belong to a study of T cell responses to AZD1222 COVID-19 vaccine. Background on the study: Second doses at about 4 or about 12 weeks were pooled. Overall study findings and caveats: Donors were largely white British and mainly female; clonal diversity was possibly underestimated. In all cases, repertoires were sampled only after the peak T cell response. The study reported that nearly half of spike-specific TCRs target unmutated variant regions.

The repertoire was sequenced with immunoSEQ multiplex PCR; TCRdb's copy has only in-frame clones and lacks some. In the table there are fewer than 120,000 clones, less than 90% of which are singletons. The sample consisted of peripheral blood, taken on day 0 of AZD1222 vaccination. This rearrangement joins TRBV25-1 to TRBJ1-6; D perhaps matches TRBD1 (6 bases). The sequence was collected from an adult in good health. CDR3 protein: CASSRWGATSNSPLHF. CDR3 nucleotides: TGTGCCAGCAGTAGATGGGGGGCTACCTCGAATTCACCCCTCCACTTT.